Listed below are T cell receptor beta chains from one sample, sequenced in a study of blood T cells in healthy people across ages. TCRdb itself ran the 5' RACE reads through MiXCR, one entry per CDR3 protein. This sample has over 300,000 distinct CDR3 sequences, with about 52% found just once. The material sequenced was blood. These receptors were obtained from a man aged 55 to 70 in good health. CDR3s include the opening cysteine and the closing phenylalanine or tryptophan. A D gene is named only where the DNA matches it firmly. For some rows the clone size is stated as once, few or many, or as a class when expanded; others skip it.

V gene,clone size,J gene,D gene,CDR3 protein,CDR3 DNA
TRBV2,few,TRBJ2-4,.,CATQPVQGGGKNIQYF,TGTGCGACTCAGCCTGTCCAGGGGGGCGGCAAAAACATTCAGTACTTC
TRBV18,.,TRBJ2-5,.,CASSPKTDRNEQYF,TGTGCCAGCTCACCAAAAACTGACCGCAATGAGCAGTACTTC
TRBV12-3/TRBV12-4,.,TRBJ2-7,TRBD1,CASSGTGGFAYEQYF,TGTGCCAGCAGTGGGACAGGGGGCTTTGCCTACGAGCAGTACTTC
TRBV20-1,.,TRBJ1-2,TRBD1,CSAPQGKTGYGYTF,TGCAGTGCTCCACAGGGGAAGACCGGCTATGGCTACACCTTC
TRBV14,.,TRBJ2-5,.,CASSPGLSASRGAQETQYF,TGTGCCAGCAGCCCGGGCCTCAGCGCTAGCCGGGGGGCACAAGAGACCCAGTACTTC
TRBV27,.,TRBJ2-7,TRBD2,CASSLRLAGQYNEQYF,TGTGCCAGCAGTCTACGACTAGCGGGACAGTACAATGAGCAGTACTTC
TRBV27,.,TRBJ2-5,TRBD1,CASAPTGRGETQYF,TGTGCCAGCGCGCCGACAGGGCGAGGGGAGACCCAGTACTTC
TRBV27,few,TRBJ2-3,.,CASSLHRSGSTDTQYF,TGTGCCAGCAGTTTACACAGGAGCGGGAGCACAGATACGCAGTATTTT
TRBV6-5,.,TRBJ1-6,.,CASRNTALNSPLHF,TGTGCCAGCCGGAACACGGCCCTTAATTCACCCCTCCACTTT
TRBV28,.,TRBJ1-6,.,CASSSRMGNSPLHF,TGTGCCAGCAGTTCCCGGATGGGAAATTCACCCCTCCACTTT
TRBV7-9,.,TRBJ2-5,.,CASSLAGPLMETQYF,TGTGCCAGCAGCTTAGCGGGACCTCTTATGGAGACCCAGTACTTC
TRBV5-1,few,TRBJ1-2,TRBD1,CASSQKQTGGGYTF,TGCGCCAGCAGCCAGAAACAGACAGGGGGAGGCTACACCTTC
TRBV27,few,TRBJ2-1,TRBD2,CASSLLSGRASYNEQFF,TGTGCCAGCAGTTTATTAAGCGGGAGGGCCTCGTACAATGAGCAGTTCTTC
TRBV29-1,.,TRBJ2-7,TRBD1,CSVYGRQGSSYEQYF,TGCAGCGTCTATGGGAGACAGGGGAGCTCCTACGAGCAGTACTTC
TRBV7-2,few,TRBJ2-7,.,CASSPATGSYEQYF,TGTGCCAGCAGCCCGGCTACTGGCTCCTACGAGCAGTACTTC
TRBV12-3/TRBV12-4,few,TRBJ1-2,TRBD1,CASSPWTGGITNYGYTF,TGTGCCAGCAGTCCCTGGACAGGGGGGATAACTAACTATGGCTACACCTTC
TRBV12-3/TRBV12-4,.,TRBJ2-5,TRBD2,CASSLRTSGISYNEQYF,TGTGCCAGCAGTTTACGTACTAGCGGGATTTCCTACAATGAGCAGTACTTC
TRBV7-9,.,TRBJ2-1,TRBD2,CASSLVRGGYNEQFF,TGTGCCAGCAGCTTAGTCCGGGGGGGGTACAATGAGCAGTTCTTC
TRBV7-3,.,TRBJ2-1,TRBD1,CASSPTSGTGHNEQFF,TGTGCCAGCAGCCCCACCTCCGGGACAGGGCACAATGAGCAGTTCTTC
TRBV27,.,TRBJ2-5,.,CASRPTGEGETQYF,TGTGCCAGCAGGCCGACAGGGGAGGGAGAGACCCAGTACTTC
TRBV6-1,once,TRBJ2-6,TRBD1,CASSPSHGQASGANVLTF,TGTGCCAGCAGTCCCTCCCATGGACAGGCCTCTGGGGCCAACGTCCTGACTTTC
TRBV7-9,.,TRBJ2-7,TRBD2,CASSLGVGAGGPYEQYF,TGTGCCAGCAGCTTAGGTGTTGGGGCGGGAGGGCCCTACGAGCAGTACTTC
TRBV7-2,.,TRBJ1-2,TRBD1,CASSRPDRGFYGYTF,TGTGCCAGCAGCAGACCCGACAGGGGGTTCTATGGCTACACCTTC
TRBV6-2/TRBV6-3,few,TRBJ2-5,TRBD2,CASSYSSSGETQYF,TGTGCCAGCAGTTACTCGTCTAGCGGGGAGACCCAGTACTTC
TRBV12-3/TRBV12-4,.,TRBJ2-2,.,CASSLAGAGELFF,TGTGCCAGCAGTTTAGCGGGAGCCGGGGAGCTGTTTTTT
TRBV12-3/TRBV12-4,.,TRBJ2-7,TRBD1,CASSPQGAIIDEQYF,TGTGCCAGCAGTCCGCAGGGGGCGATCATTGACGAGCAGTACTTC
TRBV29-1,many,TRBJ2-7,TRBD2,CSVGAGGSHEQYF,TGCAGCGTTGGGGCGGGAGGGAGCCACGAGCAGTACTTC
TRBV20-1,.,TRBJ1-2,.,CSAVDGANFGYTF,TGCAGTGCCGTTGACGGCGCTAACTTTGGCTACACCTTC
TRBV5-1,.,TRBJ2-1,.,CASSLDYPGGEQFF,TGCGCCAGCAGCTTGGACTACCCCGGGGGCGAGCAGTTCTTC
TRBV6-2/TRBV6-3,.,TRBJ2-4,TRBD2,CASSGIGGTSKKNIQYF,TGTGCCAGCAGTGGCATCGGGGGGACCTCCAAGAAAAACATTCAGTACTTC
TRBV6-1,.,TRBJ2-1,TRBD2,CASSEPGLALGEQFF,TGTGCCAGCAGTGAACCGGGACTAGCGTTAGGTGAGCAGTTCTTC
TRBV20-1,few,TRBJ1-5,TRBD1,CSAFTGGRGNQPQHF,TGCAGTGCGTTCACAGGGGGCAGGGGCAATCAGCCCCAGCATTTT
TRBV20-1,many,TRBJ1-4,TRBD1,CSARPYRGRRAEKLFF,TGCAGTGCTAGACCTTATAGGGGGCGACGGGCCGAAAAACTGTTTTTT
TRBV7-2,.,TRBJ1-2,TRBD1,CASSLTGVIGYTF,TGTGCCAGCAGCTTAACAGGGGTAATCGGCTACACCTTC
TRBV12-3/TRBV12-4,.,TRBJ1-5,.,CASTRLGDEYQPQHF,TGTGCCAGCACCCGTTTAGGGGATGAGTATCAGCCCCAGCATTTT
TRBV13,.,TRBJ2-3,TRBD2,CASSPGLAGSSTDTQYF,TGTGCCAGCAGTCCCGGACTAGCGGGGAGTAGCACAGATACGCAGTATTTT
TRBV7-2,few,TRBJ2-3,TRBD2,CASSRQIAGGTDTQYF,TGTGCCAGCAGCCGGCAAATAGCGGGAGGGACAGATACGCAGTATTTT
TRBV28,.,TRBJ1-1,.,CASSLLAGLSTEAFF,TGTGCCAGCAGTTTATTGGCGGGGCTCAGCACTGAAGCTTTCTTT
TRBV5-4,.,TRBJ1-2,.,CASSLRGFYGYTF,TGTGCCAGCAGCTTGAGGGGCTTCTATGGCTACACCTTC
TRBV6-4,.,TRBJ2-5,.,CASVETQYF,TGTGCCAGCGTCGAGACCCAGTACTTC
TRBV20-1,few,TRBJ2-5,.,CSAKGDMIGRETQYF,TGCAGTGCTAAGGGGGACATGATCGGTCGGGAGACCCAGTACTTC
TRBV11-2,.,TRBJ2-1,TRBD1,CASSPGQGSREQFF,TGTGCCAGCAGCCCGGGACAGGGGAGTCGCGAGCAGTTCTTC
TRBV15,.,TRBJ2-7,.,CATSRDRSYNERYF,TGTGCCACCAGCAGAGATAGGAGTTACAATGAGCGGTACTTC
TRBV4-3,.,TRBJ2-4,.,CASSQEGRVENIQYF,TGCGCCAGCAGCCAAGAAGGTCGGGTCGAAAACATTCAGTACTTC
TRBV25-1,.,TRBJ2-3,TRBD2,CASSELSGVLGDTQYF,TGTGCCAGCAGTGAGCTTAGCGGGGTTTTAGGAGATACGCAGTATTTT
TRBV7-2,few,TRBJ2-3,.,CATASGLSRDTQYF,TGTGCCACCGCAAGCGGCCTGTCGAGGGATACGCAGTATTTT
TRBV18,.,TRBJ2-5,TRBD2,CASGLAGVETQYF,TGTGCCAGCGGACTAGCGGGAGTAGAGACCCAGTACTTC
TRBV27,few,TRBJ2-1,TRBD2,CASSLSWASGDNEQFF,TGTGCCAGCAGTTTATCGTGGGCTAGCGGGGACAATGAGCAGTTCTTC
TRBV5-1,.,TRBJ1-2,.,CASRSRTADGGYTF,TGCGCCAGCAGATCCCGGACAGCCGACGGTGGCTACACCTTC
TRBV6-2/TRBV6-3,.,TRBJ1-1,.,CASLSVRQGRYTEAFF,TGTGCCAGCCTCAGCGTCAGGCAGGGGAGATATACTGAAGCTTTCTTT
TRBV6-4,.,TRBJ2-7,.,CASSAGSGETYEQYF,TGTGCCAGCAGCGCTGGTAGCGGAGAGACCTACGAGCAGTACTTC
TRBV27,.,TRBJ2-1,TRBD2,CASSLAGEGPEQFF,TGTGCCAGCAGTTTGGCGGGAGAGGGCCCTGAGCAGTTCTTC
TRBV20-1,few,TRBJ2-7,TRBD1,CSAKQGPAKDEQYF,TGCAGTGCGAAACAGGGGCCAGCAAAGGACGAGCAGTACTTC